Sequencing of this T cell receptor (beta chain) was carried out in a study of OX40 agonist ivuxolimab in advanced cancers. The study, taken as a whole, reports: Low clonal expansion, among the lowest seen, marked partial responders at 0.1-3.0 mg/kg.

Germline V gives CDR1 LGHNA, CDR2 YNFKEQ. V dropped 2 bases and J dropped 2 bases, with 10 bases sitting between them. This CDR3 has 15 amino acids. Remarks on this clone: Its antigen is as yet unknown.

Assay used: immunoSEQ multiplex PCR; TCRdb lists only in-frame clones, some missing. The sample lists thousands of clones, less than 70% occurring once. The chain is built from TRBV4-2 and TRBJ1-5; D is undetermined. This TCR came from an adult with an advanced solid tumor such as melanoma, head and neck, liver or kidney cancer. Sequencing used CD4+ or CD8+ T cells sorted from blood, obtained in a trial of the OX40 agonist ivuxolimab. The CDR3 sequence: CASSQTQWGNQPQHF. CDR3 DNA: TGTGCCAGCAGCCAAACACAGTGGGGCAATCAGCCCCAGCATTTT.